These 21 T cell receptor beta chains were sequenced from one sample in a study of T-cell memory formation after mild COVID-19. TCRdb analysed the 5' RACE reads with MiXCR anew, one entry per CDR3 protein. The sample shows approximately 2,300 distinct CDR3 sequences, over 65% of them seen only once. Sequencing input: PBMCs or a T cell subset sorted from them (not recorded which). Every receptor here comes from an adult who had mild COVID-19 (a few samples of this study predate the infection). Cell type and time point are not known.

CDR3 in DNA: TGTGCCACCAGTGATTTTGGACAGGGCACAGATACGCAGTATTTT. Amino acids: CATSDFGQGTDTQYF. The chain combines TRBV24-1 with TRBJ2-3; 7 bases match TRBD1. The CDR3 covers 15 residues. Germline V gene lookup returns CDR1 KGHDR and CDR2 SFDVKD. J gave up 1 base and V 1 base, and 1 base lay outside the gene matches.

The chain is built from TRBV24-1 and TRBJ1-2, with a tentative D call TRBD1 (5 bases). The CDR3 is made up of 12 amino acids. Germline CDR1 reads KGHDR; CDR2 reads SFDVKD. Trimming removed 7 bases at V and 6 bases at J, with 11 bases between. The CDR3 here is CATRGRDDGYTF. CDR3 coding DNA: TGTGCCACCAGAGGCAGGGACGATGGCTACACCTTC.

This clonotype is classed as large. The chain uses TRBV5-4 and TRBJ2-1; 8 nucleotides line up with TRBD1. This CDR3 spans 16 amino acids. V lost 0 bases and J lost 3; bases outside the gene matches: 5. Germline V gene lookup returns CDR1 SGHNT and CDR2 YYREEE (reference sequence). The CDR3 is CASSLGQGAYYNEQFF. As DNA, the CDR3 is TGTGCCAGCAGCTTGGGCCAGGGGGCATACTACAATGAGCAGTTCTTC.

Sample share makes this clonotype medium-sized. The chain has TRBV11-2 and TRBJ1-1; D gene uncertain. Trimming took 0 bases from V and 1 from J, leaving 6 bases between them. Per the germline V gene, CDR1 is SGHAT and CDR2 is FQNNGV. The CDR3 is 14 amino acids. CDR3 DNA sequence: TGTGCCAGCAGCTTAGAGGGCAGGAACACTGAAGCTTTCTTT. It yields the protein CASSLEGRNTEAFF.

The CDR3 sequence: CASSPPYRPNYGYTF. CDR3 sequence (DNA): TGTGCCAGCAGCCCACCTTACAGGCCTAACTATGGCTACACCTTC. The V and J genes are TRBV11-2 and TRBJ1-2, with D maybe TRBD1 (5 bases). The V and J ends lost 5 bases and 0 bases respectively, with 13 bases between them. This CDR3 spans 15 amino acids. CDR1 is SGHAT and CDR2 is FQNNGV in the germline V gene.

V usage is TRBV5-1 and J usage is TRBJ1-2; tentatively, D is TRBD1 (6 bases). CDR1 SGHRS and CDR2 YFSETQ come from the germline V gene. The CDR3 loop spans 15 amino acids. The V and J ends lost 4 bases and 3 bases respectively, with 16 bases between them. CDR3 nucleotide sequence: TGCGCCAGCAGCCCCAGATCGGGGGGCTACTATGGCTACACCTTC. Protein sequence: CASSPRSGGYYGYTF.

V usage is TRBV6-6 and J usage is TRBJ2-5; 7 bases line up with TRBD2. This CDR3 region has 17 residues. The germline CDR1 and CDR2 sequences are MNHNY and SVGAGI (reference sequence). Germline trimming cut 4 bases from V and 3 bases from J; bases unmatched to any gene: 14. CDR3 loop: CASSSSFTSVGKETQYF. The CDR3 nucleotides read TGTGCCAGCAGTTCCTCCTTCACTAGCGTAGGGAAAGAGACCCAGTACTTC.

In DNA form, the CDR3 reads TGCAGCGTTGAAAAAGGTAGCCCAGCGGCAGATACGCAGTATTTT. Translating gives CSVEKGSPAADTQYF. The chain uses TRBV29-1 and TRBJ2-3, with a possible D match to TRBD2 (5 bases). Between the trimmed V and J ends, which lost 2 bases and 4 bases, there was a span of 16 bases. CDR3 length equals 15 residues. Germline V gene lookup returns CDR1 SQVTM and CDR2 ANQGSEA.

V usage is TRBV5-5 and J usage is TRBJ2-7, with TRBD2 matching over 7 bases. The CDR3 spans 14 residues. CDR1 and CDR2 (germline): SGHKS, YYEKEE (reference sequence). Trimming removed 3 bases from V and 2 bases from J; junction bases left unmatched: 5. The CDR3 sequence is CASSSLAATYEQYF. The DNA for the CDR3 is TGTGCCAGCAGCTCCCTAGCGGCCACCTACGAGCAGTACTTC.

The V call is TRBV24-1, the J call TRBJ2-3; D is ambiguous. This CDR3 has 12 amino acids. V was trimmed by 4 bases and J by 2 bases, leaving 3 bases between them. Germline V lookup: CDR1 KGHDR, CDR2 SFDVKD. In nucleotides, the CDR3 is TGTGCCACCAGTGACTTCACAGATACGCAGTATTTT. It codes for CATSDFTDTQYF.

The chain recombines TRBV12-3 or TRBV12-4 with TRBJ2-1; D uncertain. The CDR3 is 13 residues long. The V end lost 7 bases, the J end lost 10 bases, and 17 bases lay between the germline ends. The DNA for the CDR3 is TGTGCCAGCACCGTAGACGGTCTGGGGGAGCAGTTCTTC. Its protein is CASTVDGLGEQFF.

The V gene is TRBV6-6, the J gene TRBJ2-1, with D possibly matching TRBD1 (5 bases). Germline CDR1 is MNHNY and CDR2 is SVGAGI (reference sequence). CDR3 length: 12 residues. Trimming took off 2 bases at V and 10 bases at J, with 9 bases between the two ends. CDR3 sequence: CASSYTTDEQFF. CDR3 coding DNA: TGTGCCAGCAGTTACACGACAGACGAGCAGTTCTTC.

V usage is TRBV5-1 and J usage is TRBJ2-3, with D perhaps matching TRBD1 or TRBD2 (5 bases each). Germline loops: CDR1 SGHRS, CDR2 YFSETQ. V was trimmed by 5 bases and J by 3 bases, leaving 13 bases between them. The CDR3 is 14 residues long. The CDR3 DNA reads TGCGCCAGCAGTTCCCCCGAGGGGACAGATACGCAGTATTTT. Translating it yields CASSSPEGTDTQYF.

This clonotype is classed as medium-sized (0.01 to 0.1%). This CDR3 is CASSQDGAGLDNEQFF. The CDR3 region has the DNA TGTGCCAGCAGCCAAGATGGGGCGGGCTTGGACAATGAGCAGTTCTTC. The chain links TRBV14 to TRBJ2-1; D may correspond to TRBD1 or TRBD2 (5 bases each). Deletions cut 0 bases from V and 5 bases from J, with 14 bases between. Germline assignment: CDR1 SGHDN and CDR2 FVKESK. This CDR3 has 16 amino acids.

This clonotype is large (0.1 to 1%) by share. The chain recombines TRBV3-1 with TRBJ2-5; D not resolved. The CDR3 totals 17 residues. V gave up 3 bases and J gave up 1 base, with 18 bases separating them. Germline CDR1 reads LGHDT; CDR2 reads YNNKEL (reference sequence). CDR3 DNA sequence: TGTGCCAGCAGCCAGAGAGACGGACCCCTCAGCCAAGAGACCCAGTACTTC. Its protein product is CASSQRDGPLSQETQYF.

By share, this clonotype counts as large (0.1 to 1%). The chain joins TRBV28 to TRBJ2-1, with TRBD1 matching over 7 bases. Germline V gene lookup returns CDR1 MDHEN and CDR2 SYDVKM. After removal of 5 bases from V and 4 bases from J, the junction contained 14 bases not matched to a gene. The CDR3 has 17 amino acids. DNA of the CDR3: TGTGCCAGCAGTCAGTCCCCGGACAGGTCGTTATACAATGAGCAGTTCTTC. Protein: CASSQSPDRSLYNEQFF.

This clonotype was seen only once. The chain links TRBV15 to TRBJ2-7; 11 bases line up with TRBD1. Looked up from germline, CDR1 is LNHNV and CDR2 is YYDKDF (reference sequence). This CDR3 has 15 residues. J gave up 6 bases and V 3 bases, and 7 bases lay outside the gene matches. CDR3: CATSRNRDRGSEQYF. The DNA for the CDR3 is TGTGCCACCAGCAGGAACCGGGACAGGGGGAGCGAGCAGTACTTC.

This chain uses TRBV7-2 with TRBJ2-1, with D possibly called TRBD1 or TRBD2 (6 bases each). V shed 6 bases and J shed 2 bases, with 11 bases lying between them. Per the germline V gene, CDR1 is SGHTA and CDR2 is FQGNSA. The CDR3 runs to 14 residues. The CDR3 nucleotides read TGTGCCAGCAGGAGAGGGGGGCCCTACAATGAGCAGTTCTTC. Amino acid sequence: CASRRGGPYNEQFF. The complete variable domain, with remaining parts taken from reference TRBV7-2 and TRBJ2-1, reads GAGVSQSPSNKVTEKGKDVELRCDPISGHTALYWYRQSLGQGLEFLIYFQGNSAPDKSGLPSDRFSAERTGGSVSTLTIQRTQQEDSAVYLCASRRGGPYNEQFFGPGTRLTVL.

In this sample, this clonotype is large. This chain joins TRBV28 and TRBJ2-2; 9 positions agree with TRBD1. Unmatched junction bases numbered 12, after V lost 7 bases and J lost 6 bases. Germline-derived CDR1 and CDR2 are MDHEN and SYDVKM. The CDR3 totals 16 residues. The DNA of the CDR3 is TGTGCCAGCACGAGACGGACAGGGGAGTTATCCGGGGAGCTGTTTTTT. Its protein is CASTRRTGELSGELFF.

V usage is TRBV5-1 and J usage is TRBJ2-5; a weak D match, TRBD1 (6 bases). This CDR3 has 14 amino acids. The germline V gene has CDR1 SGHRS and CDR2 YFSETQ. The germline V and J ends were trimmed by 4 bases and 3 bases, with 13 bases remaining between them. The CDR3 region is CASSTKDREETQYF. The CDR3, as DNA: TGCGCCAGCAGCACTAAGGACAGAGAAGAGACCCAGTACTTC.

This clonotype showed up just once. The chain carries TRBV6-1 and TRBJ1-5; unclear D gene. The CDR3 totals 15 residues. Trimming took off 3 bases at V and 7 bases at J, with 16 bases between the two ends. Germline loops: CDR1 MNHNS, CDR2 SASEGT. The CDR3 sequence: CASSDATHRGQPQHF. CDR3 nucleotide sequence: TGTGCCAGCAGTGATGCGACCCACCGGGGACAGCCCCAGCATTTT.